Listed below are T cell receptor beta chains from one sample, sequenced in a study of T cell clonotyping in hematopoietic cell transplantation. Clones were read by immunoSEQ multiplex PCR, and TCRdb kept only the in-frame ones, dropping some. This table has more than 25,000 clones, 60% to 75% appearing once. This specimen consisted of peripheral blood mononuclear cells, obtained before stem cell transplant. Every receptor here comes from a man aged 45-65 years with myelodysplastic syndrome. Some clones in this sample may be carry-over from other donors' samples. Each CDR3 is given without its conserved first and last residue. The order of the fields is V gene, clone size, CDR3 protein. Expanded clones are given a class, and other clones once, few, many or no size at all.

v_call: TRBV5-6; clone_size: NA; cdr3_aa: ASSLGVLYGYT
v_call: TRBV30; clone_size: NA; cdr3_aa: AWSAQAGQPQH
v_call: TRBV15; clone_size: few; cdr3_aa: ATSRPTGVLDQPQH
v_call: TRBV28; clone_size: NA; cdr3_aa: ASIGPTEAF
v_call: TRBV6-5; clone_size: NA; cdr3_aa: ASSSPDKNTEAF
v_call: TRBV28; clone_size: NA; cdr3_aa: ASSLESGGDLRTDTQY
v_call: TRBV4-3; clone_size: NA; cdr3_aa: ASSHGTGDYGYT
v_call: TRBV28; clone_size: NA; cdr3_aa: ASSLIGTGGPNRPQH
v_call: TRBV19; clone_size: NA; cdr3_aa: ASSARTSGMQTQY
v_call: TRBV25-1; clone_size: NA; cdr3_aa: ASKKEGSSYEQY
v_call: TRBV30; clone_size: once; cdr3_aa: AWSVGGDTEAF
v_call: TRBV29-1; clone_size: NA; cdr3_aa: SVGARGVNQPQH
v_call: TRBV9; clone_size: few; cdr3_aa: ASSVGGADYEQY
v_call: TRBV6-1; clone_size: NA; cdr3_aa: ASSEGAGRQPQH
v_call: TRBV29-1; clone_size: NA; cdr3_aa: SAAAARDGEQY
v_call: TRBV14; clone_size: NA; cdr3_aa: ASSQALIGNTQY
v_call: TRBV14; clone_size: NA; cdr3_aa: ASSQGAVNEQY
v_call: TRBV30; clone_size: NA; cdr3_aa: AWSLAHTDTQY
v_call: TRBV7-9; clone_size: few; cdr3_aa: ASSLTDTQY
v_call: TRBV27; clone_size: few; cdr3_aa: ASSLYPGFTYEQY
v_call: TRBV11-2; clone_size: NA; cdr3_aa: ASSSYFYEQY
v_call: TRBV4-1; clone_size: NA; cdr3_aa: ASSPRTVRYGYT
v_call: TRBV29-1; clone_size: NA; cdr3_aa: SVVGGAFTDTQY
v_call: TRBV6-5; clone_size: NA; cdr3_aa: ASRPPGQGNYGYT
v_call: TRBV11-2; clone_size: NA; cdr3_aa: ASNKRPYEQY
v_call: TRBV5-1; clone_size: once; cdr3_aa: ASSLAGTDNYGYT
v_call: TRBV19; clone_size: once; cdr3_aa: ASSYTGSGEETQY
v_call: TRBV19; clone_size: NA; cdr3_aa: ASSIQPPGLNSYNEQF
v_call: TRBV6-5; clone_size: few; cdr3_aa: ASSSPYEQY
v_call: TRBV25-1; clone_size: NA; cdr3_aa: ASSEYKGAGTEAF
v_call: TRBV25-1; clone_size: NA; cdr3_aa: ASSEGDRDTGELF
v_call: TRBV9; clone_size: NA; cdr3_aa: ASSVAPGGTGSEAF
v_call: TRBV6-5; clone_size: medium-sized; cdr3_aa: ASSYAGAVYT
v_call: TRBV7-3; clone_size: few; cdr3_aa: ASSLQGEETQY
v_call: TRBV29-1; clone_size: NA; cdr3_aa: SVEAPTGKLSGANVLT
v_call: TRBV20-1; clone_size: NA; cdr3_aa: SATTSYEQY
v_call: TRBV7-3; clone_size: few; cdr3_aa: ASSVDRGTSYEQY
v_call: TRBV30; clone_size: few; cdr3_aa: AWSGGSTNYGYT
v_call: TRBV30; clone_size: NA; cdr3_aa: AWSVRGQGNSPLH
v_call: TRBV6-1; clone_size: NA; cdr3_aa: ASSKESWTTSTDTQY
v_call: TRBV2; clone_size: few; cdr3_aa: ASTPGYGNQPQH
v_call: TRBV25-1; clone_size: NA; cdr3_aa: ASSVRGASGYT
v_call: TRBV6-5; clone_size: NA; cdr3_aa: ASSRGGSSYNEQF
v_call: TRBV6-5; clone_size: NA; cdr3_aa: ASSYSGTLTPYGYT
v_call: TRBV7-9; clone_size: NA; cdr3_aa: ASSVGGDNQPQH
v_call: TRBV7-6; clone_size: once; cdr3_aa: ASSLAAPGELF
v_call: TRBV2; clone_size: NA; cdr3_aa: ASSEAGTAYEQY
v_call: TRBV6-5; clone_size: medium-sized; cdr3_aa: ASSYSSGNTIY
v_call: TRBV30; clone_size: NA; cdr3_aa: AWEGQGYEQY
v_call: TRBV29-1; clone_size: NA; cdr3_aa: SALWGFSGGYT
v_call: TRBV30; clone_size: NA; cdr3_aa: AWSRTADQPQH
v_call: TRBV9; clone_size: NA; cdr3_aa: ASSVAGEGSLRGYT